Each of the 6 T cell receptor beta chains below was sequenced from the same sample in a study of blood T cell repertoires in COVID-19. Produced via immunoSEQ multiplex PCR; TCRdb's table is partial and in-frame only. Among 250,000 to 300,000 clones listed, approximately 82% were seen once. The sequencing input was peripheral blood. These receptors were taken from a man in his sixties who had recovered from COVID-19.

This clone showed up just once. The V gene is TRBV4-1, the J gene TRBJ1-5; 9 bases align to TRBD1. After removal of 0 bases from V and 4 bases from J, the junction contained 4 bases not matched to a gene. This CDR3 spans 16 amino acids. Germline loops: CDR1 MGHRA, CDR2 YSYEKL. CDR3 bases: TGCGCCAGCAGCCAAGAGACAGGGGGATTGAATCAGCCCCAGCATTTT. Amino acids: CASSQETGGLNQPQHF.

The J gene is TRBJ1-1, the V gene TRBV5-4; TRBD1 matches 8 bases. The germline V gene has CDR1 SGHNT and CDR2 YYREEE (reference sequence). V trimming: 4 bases; J trimming: 3 bases; junction bases outside the gene matches: 5. CDR3 length: 14 residues. CDR3 amino acids: CASSGMTGDTEAFF. CDR3 DNA: TGTGCCAGCAGCGGGATGACAGGGGACACTGAAGCTTTCTTT.

This rearrangement joins TRBV29-1 to TRBJ1-1, with D unclear. The CDR3 contains 12 residues. Germline CDR1 and CDR2: SQVTM and ANQGSEA. Trimming shortened V by 4 bases and J by 0 bases, and 6 bases separated the two germline ends. DNA for the CDR3: TGCAGCGTTGGGCAGATGAACACTGAAGCTTTCTTT. Translation gives CSVGQMNTEAFF.

The chain couples TRBV10-3 to TRBJ2-7; 9 bases line up with TRBD2. The CDR3 length is 12 residues. The germline gives CDR1 ENHRY, CDR2 SYGVKD. V dropped 10 bases and J dropped 6; count of bases not matched to a gene: 7. CDR3 bases: TGTGCCACCGGCGGGAGGGTGGTCGAGCAGTACTTC. The encoded protein is CATGGRVVEQYF.

This chain links TRBV11-2 with TRBJ2-7; 9 nucleotides align to TRBD2. This CDR3 is 15 amino acids long. Per the germline V gene, CDR1 is SGHAT and CDR2 is FQNNGV. V gave up 5 bases and J gave up 1 base; unmatched junction bases: 6. CDR3 sequence reads: CASSLYSGSSYEQYF. The CDR3 region has the DNA TGTGCCAGCAGCCTCTATAGCGGGAGTTCCTACGAGCAGTACTTC.

This clone was recorded only once. V gene TRBV5-1 combines with J gene TRBJ1-3; TRBD1 matches at 7 bases. Trimming at V came to 5 bases and at J to 4 bases, leaving 6 bases not matched to a gene. This CDR3 is built from 14 residues. Germline loops: CDR1 SGHRS, CDR2 YFSETQ. The CDR3 coding sequence is TGCGCCAGCAGGCCAGGGGGAAGCGGAAACACCATATATTTT. Its protein is CASRPGGSGNTIYF.